The clone carrying this TCR beta chain was counted only a few times. The table came from immunoSEQ multiplex PCR; TCRdb's copy has only in-frame clones and leaves some out. The sample lists about 180,000 clones, around 88% occurring once. The data derive from a study of blood T cell repertoires in COVID-19. Study-wide background: Donors in the United States, Italy and Spain gave samples during acute or convalescent COVID-19.

Trimming left V 1 base short and J 3 bases short, with 7 bases between. The germline gives CDR1 LNHDA, CDR2 SQIVND (reference sequence). CDR3 length equals 13 residues. The sequenced sample was PBMCs or T cells enriched from blood (not recorded which). The chain combines TRBV19 with TRBJ2-7; D gene uncertain. The receptor was derived from a woman in her 30s who had recovered from COVID-19. The CDR3 DNA sequence: TGTGCCAGTAGTATAGGGGCCCTCTACGAGCAGTACTTC. Translating gives CASSIGALYEQYF.